This TCR beta chain appears in the sequencing data of a study of early T cells in non-severe SARS-CoV-2 infection. Study-wide context: Bulk RNA taken from unsorted whole blood was sequenced, leaving chains unpaired. Study-level points and caveats: There was a bias toward anti-spike CD8 responses in VDJdb matching, which missed private and CD4 specificities.

This clonotype showed up just a few times. Its specificity is not known. This CDR3 region has 16 residues. CDR1 and CDR2 from the germline V gene are SGHRS and YFSETQ. V shed 2 bases and J shed 0 bases, with 14 bases lying between them. Attached unique molecular identifiers marked individual cDNA molecules. Each CDR3 protein gets one entry after TCRdb re-called the 5' RACE reads with MiXCR. The table lists under 60,000 distinct CDR3 sequences, 9.3% of them singletons, with less than 25% in the top ten. This clonotype was obtained from an adult who was a healthcare worker with PCR-confirmed SARS-CoV-2 infection or an uninfected control (not recorded which). The sequencing sample was made of whole blood. The J gene is TRBJ1-2, the V gene TRBV5-1; D is possibly TRBD1 (6 bases). CDR3 sequence reads: CASSFTTGAANYGYTF. The CDR3 coding sequence is TGCGCCAGCAGCTTCACGACAGGTGCTGCTAACTATGGCTACACCTTC.